Listed here is a single TCR beta chain. CDR1 MGHDK and CDR2 SYGVNS come from the germline V gene. CDR3 length: 15 amino acids. Between the trimmed V and J ends, which lost 1 base and 8 bases, there was a span of 14 bases. These data come from a study of blood T cell repertoires in COVID-19. Study information: T cells, B-cell-depleted T cells, or PBMCs provided the cDNA or gDNA that served as material.

What the recovered Cohort 3 donors had was two negative PCRs, clearance, or symptom resolution. Clones were read by immunoSEQ multiplex PCR, and TCRdb kept only the in-frame ones, dropping some. The sample holds 150,000 to 200,000 clones, over 75% seen once. The sample taken for sequencing was PBMCs or T cells enriched from blood (not recorded which). The rearrangement joins TRBV25-1 to TRBJ1-4, with a weak D call TRBD1 (6 bases). This receptor was identified in a woman between 18 and 30 years old who had recovered from COVID-19. This chain's CDR3 is CASSEWGGGREKLFF. The DNA of the CDR3 is TGTGCCAGCAGTGAATGGGGGGGCGGTAGGGAAAAACTGTTTTTT. Variable domain in full (rest from reference TRBV25-1 and TRBJ1-4): EADIYQTPRYLVIGTGKKITLECSQTMGHDKMYWYQQDPGMELHLIHYSYGVNSTEKGDLSSESTVSRIRTEHFPLTLESARPSHTSQYLCASSEWGGGREKLFFGSGTQLSVL.